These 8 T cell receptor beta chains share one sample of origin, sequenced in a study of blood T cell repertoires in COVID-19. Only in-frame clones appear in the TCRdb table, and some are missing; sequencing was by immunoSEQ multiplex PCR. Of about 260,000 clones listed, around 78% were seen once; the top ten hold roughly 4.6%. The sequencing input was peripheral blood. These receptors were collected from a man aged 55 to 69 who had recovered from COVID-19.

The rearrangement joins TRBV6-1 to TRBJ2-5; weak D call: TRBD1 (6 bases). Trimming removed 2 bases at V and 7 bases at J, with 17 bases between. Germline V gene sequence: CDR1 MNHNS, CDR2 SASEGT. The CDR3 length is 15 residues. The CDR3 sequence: CASSERNRAEGTQYF. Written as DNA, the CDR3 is TGTGCCAGCAGTGAACGAAACAGGGCCGAGGGGACCCAGTACTTC.

CDR3 protein: CASRQSPNSYEQYF. CDR3 bases: TGCGCCAGCAGGCAAAGTCCTAACTCCTACGAGCAGTACTTC. The chain joins TRBV5-1 to TRBJ2-7; D not resolved. The V and J ends lost 5 bases and 0 bases respectively, with 12 bases between them. Looked up from germline, CDR1 is SGHRS and CDR2 is YFSETQ. The CDR3 runs 14 residues.

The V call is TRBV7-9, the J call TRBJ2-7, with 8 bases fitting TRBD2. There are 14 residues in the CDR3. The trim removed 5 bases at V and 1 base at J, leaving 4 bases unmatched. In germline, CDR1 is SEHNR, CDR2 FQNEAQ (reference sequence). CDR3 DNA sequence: TGTGCCAGCAGCGGGGGCGGGAGGTCCTACGAGCAGTACTTC. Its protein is CASSGGGRSYEQYF.

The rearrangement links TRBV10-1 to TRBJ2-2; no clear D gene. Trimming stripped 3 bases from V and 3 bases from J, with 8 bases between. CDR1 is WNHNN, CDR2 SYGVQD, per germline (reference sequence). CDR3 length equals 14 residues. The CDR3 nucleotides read TGCGCCAGCAGTGAAGTACAGTACACCGGGGAGCTGTTTTTT. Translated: CASSEVQYTGELFF.

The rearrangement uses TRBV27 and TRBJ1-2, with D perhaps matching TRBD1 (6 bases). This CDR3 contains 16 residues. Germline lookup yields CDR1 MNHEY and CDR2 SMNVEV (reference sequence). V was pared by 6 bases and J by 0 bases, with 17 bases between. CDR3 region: CASRYNNRVANYGYTF. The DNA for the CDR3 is TGTGCCAGCAGATACAATAACAGGGTCGCTAACTATGGCTACACCTTC.

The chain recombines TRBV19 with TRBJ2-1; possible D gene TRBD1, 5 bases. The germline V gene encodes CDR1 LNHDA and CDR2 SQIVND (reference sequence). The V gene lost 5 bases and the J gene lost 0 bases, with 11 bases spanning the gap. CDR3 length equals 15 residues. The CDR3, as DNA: TGTGCCAGTAGTGAACTTGACAGCTCCTACAATGAGCAGTTCTTC. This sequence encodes CASSELDSSYNEQFF.

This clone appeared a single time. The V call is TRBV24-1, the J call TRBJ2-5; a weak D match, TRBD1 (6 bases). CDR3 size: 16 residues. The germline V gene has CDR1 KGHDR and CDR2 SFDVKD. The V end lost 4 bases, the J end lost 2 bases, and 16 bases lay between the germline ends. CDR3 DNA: TGTGCCACCAGTGACCCAGGACAGATCCTACAAGAGACCCAGTACTTC. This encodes CATSDPGQILQETQYF.

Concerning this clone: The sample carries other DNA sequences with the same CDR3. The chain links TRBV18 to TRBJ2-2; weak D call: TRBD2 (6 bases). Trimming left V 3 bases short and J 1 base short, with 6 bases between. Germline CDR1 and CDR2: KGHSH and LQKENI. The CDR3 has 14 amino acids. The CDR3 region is CASSPGGNTGELFF. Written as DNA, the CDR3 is TGTGCCAGCTCACCCGGGGGGAACACCGGGGAGCTGTTTTTT.